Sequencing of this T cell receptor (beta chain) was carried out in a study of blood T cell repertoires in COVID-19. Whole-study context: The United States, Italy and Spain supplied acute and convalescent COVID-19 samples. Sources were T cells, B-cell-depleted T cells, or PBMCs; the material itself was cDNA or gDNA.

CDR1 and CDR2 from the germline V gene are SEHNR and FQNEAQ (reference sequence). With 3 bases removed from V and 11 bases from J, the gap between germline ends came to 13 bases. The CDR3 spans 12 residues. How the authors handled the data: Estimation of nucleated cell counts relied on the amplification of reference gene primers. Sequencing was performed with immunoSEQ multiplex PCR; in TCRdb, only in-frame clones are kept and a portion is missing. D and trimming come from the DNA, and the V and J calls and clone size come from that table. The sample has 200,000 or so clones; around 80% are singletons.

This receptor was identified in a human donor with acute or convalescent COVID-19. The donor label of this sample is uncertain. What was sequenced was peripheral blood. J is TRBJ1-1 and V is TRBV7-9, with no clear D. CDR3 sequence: CASSLPAGDAFF. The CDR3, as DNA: TGTGCCAGCAGCTTGCCCGCGGGAGATGCTTTCTTT.